This T cell receptor beta chain came from a study of T cell repertoires in cytomegalovirus infection. About the study: Public TCR beta signatures indicated both CMV infection and matching HLA type. Findings of the study overall: Based on cumulative public TCR beta family frequency, carriers of CMV plus the relevant HLA were identified.

Germline loops: CDR1 DFQATT, CDR2 SNEGSKA (reference sequence). Trimming pared 1 base from V and 3 bases from J, leaving 9 bases between. The length of the CDR3 is 13 residues. TCRdb re-analysed the reads in MiXCR, keeping a single row per CDR3 protein. The sample has approximately 120,000 distinct CDR3 sequences; about 30% are singletons. Points on this clonotype: Its antigen remains unidentified.

The J gene is TRBJ1-2, the V gene TRBV20-1, with a tentative D call TRBD1 (6 bases). The sequencing used CD8+ T cells from cultured PBMCs, collected from culture after CMV antigen stimulation. The sequence came from a human donor in good health (CMV status not recorded). Some clones in this sample may be carry-over from other donors' samples. The CDR3 is CSARGGADYGYTF. CDR3 DNA: TGCAGTGCTAGAGGGGGGGCGGACTATGGCTACACCTTC.